This TCR beta chain came from a study of T cell responses to AZD1222 COVID-19 vaccine. Assay used: immunoSEQ multiplex PCR; TCRdb lists only in-frame clones, some missing. The sample has 130,000 to 150,000 clones; over 75% are singletons. As concerns this clone: Its antigen is unidentified.

General study points: Donor demographics were predominantly white British with a female majority; clonal diversity may be underestimated. Sampling that yielded the repertoires occurred only after the peak T cell response. Elevations in Spike-specific TCR breadth and depth followed administration of two AZD1222 doses.

V was pared by 5 bases and J by 2 bases, with 13 bases between. CDR1 MNHEY and CDR2 SVGEGT come from the germline V gene. This CDR3 has 15 amino acids. The genes are TRBV6-2 or TRBV6-3 and TRBJ1-5; D gene unclear. Sequencing was performed on peripheral blood, taken on day 0 of AZD1222 vaccination. The receptor was derived from an adult in good health. The chain's CDR3 is CASSPPAARNQPQHF. CDR3 bases: TGTGCCAGCAGTCCGCCCGCAGCCCGCAATCAGCCCCAGCATTTT.